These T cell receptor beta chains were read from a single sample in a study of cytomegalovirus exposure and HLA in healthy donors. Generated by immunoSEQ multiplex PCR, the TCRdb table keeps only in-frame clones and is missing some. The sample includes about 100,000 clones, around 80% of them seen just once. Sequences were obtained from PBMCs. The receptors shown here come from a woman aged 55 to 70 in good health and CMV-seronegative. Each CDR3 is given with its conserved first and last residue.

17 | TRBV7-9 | CASSSINTQNPNYGYTF
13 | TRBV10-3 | CAISEFWGNEQYF
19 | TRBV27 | CASSSRTSGRARSIDEQFF
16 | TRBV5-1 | CASSWTGGGGANVLTF
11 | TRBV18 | CASSPADGYTF
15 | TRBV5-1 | CASSLGGGSNQPQHF
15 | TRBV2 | CASSDLSGGQETQYF
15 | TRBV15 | CATSRKGQGYDEQYF
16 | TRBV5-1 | CASSLLQRDATDTQYF
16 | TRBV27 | CASSLLGGSGISEQFF
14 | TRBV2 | CASSFTGEDQPQHF
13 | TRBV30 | CAWSPGLNTEAFF
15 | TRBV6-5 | CASSQAGGSGNTIYF
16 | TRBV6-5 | CASSYSNSPGRNEQYF
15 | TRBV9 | CASSVTGTGLGEQYF
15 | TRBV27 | CASSGYRDSNYGYTF
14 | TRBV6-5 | CASSYSVSGHKQFF
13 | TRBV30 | CAWRGTASYEQYF
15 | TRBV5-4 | CASSLGTAPSYEQYF
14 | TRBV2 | CASSDRGRDDGYTF
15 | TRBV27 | CASRGGLGGNQPQHF
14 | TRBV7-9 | CASSGEVGGGQKYF
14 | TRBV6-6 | CASSPGQGVTEAFF
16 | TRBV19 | CASSRVRDRSTDTQYF
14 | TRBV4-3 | CASSQGRGNTEAFF
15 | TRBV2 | CASSGPGQANTEAFF
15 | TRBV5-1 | CASSSRTGDNTEAFF
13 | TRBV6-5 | CASGRTGGTEAFF
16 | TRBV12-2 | CASRPGPPSACNEQFF
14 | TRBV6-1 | CASRQGPGLYEQYF
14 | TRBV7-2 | CASSPTGGGYEQYF
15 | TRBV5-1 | CASRFLRAWTGELFF
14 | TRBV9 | CASSARLAGDEQYF
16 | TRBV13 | CASSLGLRGANEKLFF
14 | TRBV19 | CASLAGVNGNTIYF
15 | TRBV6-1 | CASSELVEINEKLFF
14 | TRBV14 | CASNDGGSQETQYF
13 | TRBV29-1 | CSVVPRTGYEQYF
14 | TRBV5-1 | CASSLNGLNNEQFF
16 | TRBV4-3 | CASSQDRAQAFGELFF
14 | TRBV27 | CASSFGGEADTQYF
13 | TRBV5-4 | CASSSTSGTEQFF
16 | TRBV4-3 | CASSQQLGTRGNEQFF
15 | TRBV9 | CASSVGTSGYNEQFF
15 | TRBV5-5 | CASSRQESGANVLTF
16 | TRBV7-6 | CASSFRSGGVGNEQFF
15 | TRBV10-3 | CAISAVMTGGDGYTF
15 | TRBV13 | CASSSEGTGGTEAFF
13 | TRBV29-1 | CSAAQGLNTEAFF
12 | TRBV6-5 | CASSHSENEQFF
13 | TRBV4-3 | CASSPWSNTEAFF
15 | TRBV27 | CASRPGGASNQPQHF
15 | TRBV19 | CASNYRGRGNQPQHF
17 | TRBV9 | CASSGPYLAGGSDEQFF
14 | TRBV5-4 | CASSFVQGASEQYF
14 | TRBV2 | CASIEGTGKYEQYF
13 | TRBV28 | CASSLSVGSGYTF
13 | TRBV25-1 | CASARDYATEAFF
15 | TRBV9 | CASSVGDRPSTEAFF